This T cell receptor (beta chain) stems from a study of beta chain features in type 1 diabetes. V lost 2 bases, J lost 1 base, and 2 bases lay in between. There are 12 residues in the CDR3. Germline CDR1 MNHNY, CDR2 SVGAGI (reference sequence). Study-level points and caveats: Insertions were fewer and deletions more numerous at VDJ junctions in type 1 diabetes patients.

The isolated RNA, all of it, was reverse transcribed, so expressed TCRB transcripts were what got sequenced. Clones were read by immunoSEQ multiplex PCR, and TCRdb kept only the in-frame ones, dropping some. The sample has fewer than 900,000 clones; roughly a sixth are singletons. Each donor gave one heparinised blood draw averaging roughly 120 mL. Only a few counts were recorded for this clone. Its antigen is unidentified. The sample carries other DNA sequences with the same CDR3. The chain recombines TRBV6-6 with TRBJ2-5; D gene uncertain. The sequencing sample was made of naive CD4+ T cells from blood. This receptor was taken from a woman aged 18-35 years in good health. The CDR3 is CASSYGQETQYF. The CDR3 region has the DNA TGTGCCAGCAGTTACGGCCAAGAGACCCAGTACTTC.